The clone carrying this T cell receptor (beta chain) was observed many times. Antigen: not known. Carried by the TCR beta cDNA libraries were unique molecular identifiers. TCRdb processed the PCR reads anew with MiXCR; each CDR3 protein has one entry. The sample contains about 540,000 distinct CDR3 sequences, around 31% of which appear only once. This sample is drawn from a study of post-analysis software for immune sequencing data. General study findings and limits: When patients were compared with controls, 4 or 5 TRBV segments were more frequent, TRBV5-6, TRBV5-1 and TRBV20-1 among them.

Trimming took off 0 bases at V and 2 bases at J, with 8 bases between the two ends. CDR1 and CDR2 from the germline V gene are ENHRY and SYGVKD. There are 15 residues in the CDR3. The chain employs TRBV10-3 and TRBJ2-1, with a tentative D call TRBD2 (5 bases). The clonotype was recovered from a girl aged 2-17 years with multiple sclerosis. The specimen was blood. CDR3 amino acids: CAISESTGAYNEQFF. The DNA for the CDR3 is TGTGCCATCAGTGAGTCGACCGGGGCCTACAATGAGCAGTTCTTC.